Listed below are T cell receptor beta chains from one sample, sequenced in a study of blood T cell repertoires in COVID-19. Assay: immunoSEQ multiplex PCR; the TCRdb copy retains only in-frame clones and omits some. The table lists 100,000 to 150,000 clones, less than 90% of them singletons, with over 1.1% in the top ten. The source material was peripheral blood. The receptors shown here come from a man in his 60s with acute or convalescent COVID-19. CDR3s include the opening cysteine and the closing phenylalanine or tryptophan. The D gene is left open where the match is weak. For some rows the clone size is stated as once, few or many, or as a class when expanded; others skip it.

NA,TRBD1,TRBV3-1/TRBV3-2,TRBJ2-2,CASSHRDRATGELFF,TGTGCCAGCAGCCATCGGGACAGGGCTACCGGGGAGCTGTTTTTT
NA,TRBD1,TRBV29-1,TRBJ1-5,CSVSTGGTGNQPQHF,TGCAGCGTTTCCACAGGGGGCACTGGCAATCAGCCCCAGCATTTT
NA,NA,TRBV7-8,TRBJ2-7,CASSEANRDISYEQYF,TGTGCCAGCAGCGAGGCGAACCGGGACATCTCCTACGAGCAGTACTTC
NA,NA,TRBV11-2,TRBJ2-3,CASSLVRGGGTDTQYF,TGTGCCAGCAGCTTAGTAAGGGGGGGCGGCACAGATACGCAGTATTTT
NA,NA,TRBV24-1,TRBJ2-2,CATSSRKPNTGELFF,TGTGCCACCTCCTCTAGGAAGCCGAACACCGGGGAGCTGTTTTTT
NA,NA,TRBV7-7,TRBJ2-1,CASSLFGGNNEQFF,TGTGCCAGCAGCTTATTCGGGGGAAACAATGAGCAGTTCTTC
NA,TRBD1,TRBV2,TRBJ1-2,CASKSDRGYFYGYTF,TGTGCCAGCAAATCTGACAGGGGGTATTTCTATGGCTACACCTTC
NA,NA,TRBV7-8,TRBJ1-5,CASSLGGAEPQHF,TGTGCCAGCAGCTTGGGGGGAGCGGAGCCCCAGCATTTT
NA,NA,TRBV6-6,TRBJ1-1,CASRQAGENTEAFF,TGTGCCAGCAGGCAGGCAGGGGAGAACACTGAAGCTTTCTTT
NA,TRBD1,TRBV28,TRBJ1-1,CASSFRTGGSTEAFF,TGTGCCAGCAGCTTCAGGACAGGGGGCTCCACTGAAGCTTTCTTT
NA,TRBD1,TRBV30,TRBJ1-1,CAWAPTGYEAFF,TGTGCCTGGGCCCCGACAGGGTATGAAGCTTTCTTT
NA,NA,TRBV2,TRBJ1-4,CASRWSRNEKLFF,TGTGCCAGCAGGTGGAGTCGTAATGAAAAACTGTTTTTT
NA,NA,TRBV28,TRBJ1-5,CASSLRTTGKNQPQHF,TGTGCCAGCAGTTTAAGGACAACAGGGAAAAATCAGCCCCAGCATTTT
NA,NA,TRBV9,TRBJ2-7,CASSLRLEQDEQYF,TGTGCCAGCAGCCTTCGACTAGAACAGGACGAGCAGTACTTC
NA,TRBD1,TRBV19,TRBJ2-1,CASSIEGTAYNEQFF,TGTGCCAGTAGTATAGAGGGGACAGCCTACAATGAGCAGTTCTTC
NA,TRBD2,TRBV6-6,TRBJ2-7,CASSTSGKLPFEQYF,TGTGCCAGCAGTACTAGCGGGAAATTACCCTTCGAGCAGTACTTC
NA,NA,TRBV18,TRBJ1-1,CASSPRKNSMNTEAFF,TGTGCCAGCTCACCAAGGAAGAACAGCATGAACACTGAAGCTTTCTTT
NA,NA,TRBV11-2,TRBJ2-5,CASSLLETQYF,TGTGCCAGCAGCTTACTAGAGACCCAGTACTTC
NA,TRBD2,TRBV29-1,TRBJ2-2,CSVGASGRDTGELFF,TGCAGCGTGGGTGCTAGCGGGAGAGACACCGGGGAGCTGTTTTTT
once,NA,TRBV2,TRBJ1-1,CASSERGGENTEAFF,TGTGCCAGCAGTGAAAGGGGGGGGGAGAACACTGAAGCTTTCTTT
NA,TRBD2,TRBV9,TRBJ2-7,CASSGRGPSGSPGMPYEQYF,TGTGCCAGCAGCGGGAGGGGACCTAGCGGGTCCCCCGGGATGCCCTACGAGCAGTACTTC
NA,NA,TRBV15,TRBJ2-6,CATSRASSSGANVLTF,TGTGCCACCAGCAGAGCCTCCAGCTCTGGGGCCAACGTCCTGACTTTC
NA,NA,TRBV5-1,TRBJ2-7,CASSSEAGAYEQYF,TGCGCCAGCAGCTCAGAGGCAGGGGCCTACGAGCAGTACTTC
few,NA,TRBV2,TRBJ2-7,CASSEGHSYEQYF,TGTGCCAGCAGTGAGGGACATTCCTACGAGCAGTACTTC